This T cell receptor (beta chain) was obtained from a study of T-cell memory formation after mild COVID-19. Study context: Clustering of TCRs was largely donor specific.

TCRalpha and TCRbeta libraries used 5'RACE with constant-segment primers and UMIs. TCRdb reprocessed the 5' RACE reads via MiXCR and lists one record per CDR3 protein. The repertoire holds fewer than 350,000 distinct CDR3 sequences, with 13% to 15% as singletons. Study-level results: Day 15 to 85 contracting clones showed balanced CD4/CD8; day 15 to 37 expanders favored CD4+.

Germline V CDR1 and CDR2: DFQATT, SNEGSKA (reference sequence). CDR3 length: 12 amino acids. V was pared by 3 bases and J by 5 bases, with 10 bases between. This clonotype came up a few times. Its antigen is not identified. This clonotype originated in a man aged 18-30 years who had mild COVID-19 (a few samples of this study predate the infection). Cell type and time point are not known. This chain uses TRBV20-1 with TRBJ1-1, with D possibly matching TRBD1 (5 bases). Sequenced input: PBMCs or a T cell subset sorted from them (not recorded which). In DNA, the CDR3 is TGCAGTGCTAGCAGTTCAGGGACTGAAGCTTTCTTT. Its translation is CSASSSGTEAFF.